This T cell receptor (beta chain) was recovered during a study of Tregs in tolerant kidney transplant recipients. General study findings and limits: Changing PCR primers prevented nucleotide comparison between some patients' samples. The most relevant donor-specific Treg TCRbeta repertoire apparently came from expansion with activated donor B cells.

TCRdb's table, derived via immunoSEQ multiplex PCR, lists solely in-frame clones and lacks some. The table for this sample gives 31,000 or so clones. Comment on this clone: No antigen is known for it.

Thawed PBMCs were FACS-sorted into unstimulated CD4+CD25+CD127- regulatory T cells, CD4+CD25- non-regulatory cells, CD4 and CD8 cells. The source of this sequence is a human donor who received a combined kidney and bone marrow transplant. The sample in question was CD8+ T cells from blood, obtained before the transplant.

CDR3 protein: CASSLAGGALYGYTF. CDR3 bases read: TGTGCCAGCAGCTTAGCAGGGGGCGCTCTCTATGGC. The rearrangement uses TRBV7-9 and TRBJ1-2, with 7 bases lining up with TRBD1. Sequencing ends 3 residues short of the CDR3 end; the germline J gene provides the rest. CDR3 length: 15 residues. The trim removed 0 bases at V and 4 bases at J, leaving 5 bases unmatched. Germline V gene data show CDR1 as SEHNR and CDR2 as FQNEAQ (reference sequence).